Listed here is a single T cell receptor (beta chain). This specimen belongs to a study of blood T cells in healthy people across ages. A second PCR, run for roughly 6 to 11 cycles, used a sample-barcoded 5' primer plus a J-beta primer mix. TCRdb re-called the 5' RACE reads through MiXCR, storing one row per CDR3 protein. The data contain over 950,000 distinct CDR3 sequences, roughly 51% of them singletons. The CDR3 sequence is 18 residues long. The germline V gene has CDR1 SGHVS and CDR2 FQNEAQ. The chain couples TRBV7-8 to TRBJ2-1; tentative D call: TRBD1 (6 bases). The J call may not be correct, given that the DNA end is closer to TRBJ2-7. This TCR derives from a woman aged 60-75 years in good health. The sample was blood. The CDR3 here is CASSAGQRNPRSYNEQYF. For the CDR3, the DNA is TGTGCCAGCAGCGCCGGACAGAGAAACCCCCGCTCCTACAATGAGCAGTACTTC.